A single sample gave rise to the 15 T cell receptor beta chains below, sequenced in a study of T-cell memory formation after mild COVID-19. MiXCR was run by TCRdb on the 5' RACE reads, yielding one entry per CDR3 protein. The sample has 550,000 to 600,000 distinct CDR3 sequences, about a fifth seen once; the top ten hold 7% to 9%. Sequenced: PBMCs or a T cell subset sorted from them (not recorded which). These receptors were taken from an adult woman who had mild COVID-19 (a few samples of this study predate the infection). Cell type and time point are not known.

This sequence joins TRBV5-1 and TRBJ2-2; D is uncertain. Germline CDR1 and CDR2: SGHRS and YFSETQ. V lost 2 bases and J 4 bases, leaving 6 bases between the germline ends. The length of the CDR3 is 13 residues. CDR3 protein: CASSFISTGELFF. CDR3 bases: TGCGCCAGCAGCTTTATTTCCACCGGGGAGCTGTTTTTT.

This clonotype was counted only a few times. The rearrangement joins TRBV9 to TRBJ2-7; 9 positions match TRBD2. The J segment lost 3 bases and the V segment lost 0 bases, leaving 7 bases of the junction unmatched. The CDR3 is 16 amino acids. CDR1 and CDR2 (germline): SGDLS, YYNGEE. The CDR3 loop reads CASSVAASGEVYEQYF. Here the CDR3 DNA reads TGTGCCAGCAGCGTAGCAGCTAGCGGGGAGGTCTACGAGCAGTACTTC.

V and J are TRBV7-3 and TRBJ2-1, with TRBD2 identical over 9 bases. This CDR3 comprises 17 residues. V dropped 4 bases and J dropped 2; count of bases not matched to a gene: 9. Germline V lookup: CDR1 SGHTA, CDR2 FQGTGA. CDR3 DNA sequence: TGTGCCAGCAGCTGGGGTAGCGGGAGCCTCACCTACAATGAGCAGTTCTTC. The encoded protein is CASSWGSGSLTYNEQFF.

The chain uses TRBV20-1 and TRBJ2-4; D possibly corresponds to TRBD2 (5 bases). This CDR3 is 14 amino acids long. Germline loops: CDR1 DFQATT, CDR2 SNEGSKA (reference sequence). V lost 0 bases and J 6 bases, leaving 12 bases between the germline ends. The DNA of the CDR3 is TGCAGTGCTAGAGATATGGCCCGGGGAAACATTCAGTACTTC. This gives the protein CSARDMARGNIQYF.

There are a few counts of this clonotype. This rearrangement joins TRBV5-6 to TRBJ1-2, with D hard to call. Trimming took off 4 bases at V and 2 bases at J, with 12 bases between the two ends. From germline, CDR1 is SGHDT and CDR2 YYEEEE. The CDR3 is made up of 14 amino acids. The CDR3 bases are TGTGCCAGCAGCCCCGGGATCGGCAACTATGGCTACACCTTC. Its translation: CASSPGIGNYGYTF.

The CDR3 region is CASRATDTQYF. CDR3 nucleotide sequence: TGCGCCAGCAGGGCCACAGATACGCAGTATTTT. The chain employs TRBV5-1 and TRBJ2-3; D is ambiguous. The CDR3 runs 11 residues. V lost 5 bases and J 2 bases, leaving 3 bases between the germline ends. The germline CDR1 and CDR2 sequences are SGHRS and YFSETQ.

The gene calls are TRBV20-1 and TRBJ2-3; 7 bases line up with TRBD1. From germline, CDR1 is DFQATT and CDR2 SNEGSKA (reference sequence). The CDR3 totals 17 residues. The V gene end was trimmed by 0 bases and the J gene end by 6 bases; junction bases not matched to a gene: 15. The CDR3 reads CSARDREGSVTGDTQYF. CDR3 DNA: TGCAGTGCTAGAGATCGAGAGGGAAGCGTGACAGGGGATACGCAGTATTTT.

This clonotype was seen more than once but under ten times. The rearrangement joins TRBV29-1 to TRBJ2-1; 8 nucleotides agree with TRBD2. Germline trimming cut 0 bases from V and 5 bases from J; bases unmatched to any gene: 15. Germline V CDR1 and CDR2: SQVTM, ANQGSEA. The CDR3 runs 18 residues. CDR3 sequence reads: CSVEDQSSAGGPNNEQFF. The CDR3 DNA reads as TGCAGCGTTGAAGATCAGTCCTCTGCGGGAGGCCCCAACAATGAGCAGTTCTTC.

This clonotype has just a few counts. DNA of the CDR3: TGTGCCAGCCAGGGGGGCGCGAACACCGGGGAGCTGTTTTTT. Translation gives CASQGGANTGELFF. The chain links TRBV12-3 or TRBV12-4 to TRBJ2-2, with D maybe TRBD1 (7 bases). V lost 8 bases, J lost 0 bases, and 10 bases lay in between. The CDR3 has 14 residues.

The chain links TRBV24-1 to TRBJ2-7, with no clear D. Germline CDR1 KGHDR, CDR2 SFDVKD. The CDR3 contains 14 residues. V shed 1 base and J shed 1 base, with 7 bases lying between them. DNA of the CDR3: TGTGCCACCAGTGATTTCCCGGCGTCCTACGAGCAGTACTTC. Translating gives CATSDFPASYEQYF.

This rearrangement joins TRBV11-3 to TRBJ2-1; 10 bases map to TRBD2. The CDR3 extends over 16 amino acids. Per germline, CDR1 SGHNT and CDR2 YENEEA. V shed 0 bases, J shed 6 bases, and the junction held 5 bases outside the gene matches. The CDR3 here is CASSLDGGLAVNEQFF. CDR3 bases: TGTGCCAGCAGCTTAGATGGAGGACTAGCGGTCAATGAGCAGTTCTTC.

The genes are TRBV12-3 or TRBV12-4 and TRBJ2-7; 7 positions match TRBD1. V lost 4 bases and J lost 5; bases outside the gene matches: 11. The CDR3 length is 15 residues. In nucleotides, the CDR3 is TGTGCCAGCAGTTACGTCTCGGGACAGCTGAACGAGCAGTACTTC. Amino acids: CASSYVSGQLNEQYF.

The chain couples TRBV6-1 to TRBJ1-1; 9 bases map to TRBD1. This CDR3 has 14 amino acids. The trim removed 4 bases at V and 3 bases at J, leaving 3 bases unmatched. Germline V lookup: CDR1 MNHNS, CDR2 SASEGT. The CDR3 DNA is TGTGCCAGCAGTGGTACAGGGGGCTACACTGAAGCTTTCTTT. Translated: CASSGTGGYTEAFF.

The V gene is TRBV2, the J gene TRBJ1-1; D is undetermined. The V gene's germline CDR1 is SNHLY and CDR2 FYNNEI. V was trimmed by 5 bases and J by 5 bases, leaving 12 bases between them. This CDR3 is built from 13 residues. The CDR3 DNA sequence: TGTGCCAGCAGTAGAGTGTTTAGGACTGAAGCTTTCTTT. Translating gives CASSRVFRTEAFF.

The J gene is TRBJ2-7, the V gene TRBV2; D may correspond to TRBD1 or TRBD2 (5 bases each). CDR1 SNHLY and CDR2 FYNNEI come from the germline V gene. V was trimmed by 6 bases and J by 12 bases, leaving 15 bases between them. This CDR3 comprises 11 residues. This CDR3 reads CASRAEGLRYF. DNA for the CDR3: TGTGCCAGCAGGGCCGAGGGGTTACGGTACTTC. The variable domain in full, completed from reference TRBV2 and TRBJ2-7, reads EPEVTQTPSHQVTQMGQEVILRCVPISNHLYFYWYRQILGQKVEFLVSFYNNEISEKSEIFDDQFSVERPDGSNFTLKIRSTKLEDSAMYFCASRAEGLRYFGPGTRLTVT.